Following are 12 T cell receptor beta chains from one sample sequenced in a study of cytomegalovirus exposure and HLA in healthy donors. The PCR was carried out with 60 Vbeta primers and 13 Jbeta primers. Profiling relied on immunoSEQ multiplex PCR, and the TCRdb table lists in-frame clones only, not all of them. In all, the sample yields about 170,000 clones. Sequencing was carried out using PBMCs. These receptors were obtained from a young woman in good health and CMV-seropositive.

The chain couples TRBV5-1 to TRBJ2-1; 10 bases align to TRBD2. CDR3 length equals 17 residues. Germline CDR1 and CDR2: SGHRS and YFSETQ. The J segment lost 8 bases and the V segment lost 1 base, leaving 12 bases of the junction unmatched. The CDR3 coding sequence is TGCGCCAGCAGCTTGCGGCCAGCGGGAGGGCCTGGACATGAGCAGTTCTTC. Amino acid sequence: CASSLRPAGGPGHEQFF.

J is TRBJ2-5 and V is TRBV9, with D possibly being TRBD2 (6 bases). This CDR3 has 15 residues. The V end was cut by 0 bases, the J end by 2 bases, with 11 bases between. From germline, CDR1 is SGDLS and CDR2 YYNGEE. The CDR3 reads CASSVGVLAQETQYF. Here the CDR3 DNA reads TGTGCCAGCAGCGTAGGAGTACTAGCTCAAGAGACCCAGTACTTC.

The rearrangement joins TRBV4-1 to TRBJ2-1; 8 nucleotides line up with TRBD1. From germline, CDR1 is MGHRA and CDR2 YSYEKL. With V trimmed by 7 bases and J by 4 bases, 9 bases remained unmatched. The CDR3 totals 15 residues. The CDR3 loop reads CASKVTGGPYNEQFF. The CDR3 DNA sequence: TGCGCCAGCAAAGTCACAGGGGGTCCGTACAATGAGCAGTTCTTC.

The CDR3 is CASSRTSGFTDTQYF. Here the CDR3 DNA reads TGTGCCAGCAGCAGGACTAGCGGCTTCACAGATACGCAGTATTTT. The gene calls are TRBV5-6 and TRBJ2-3, with TRBD2 matching over 10 bases. The CDR3 extends over 15 amino acids. With V trimmed by 4 bases and J by 2 bases, 4 bases remained unmatched. Germline values: CDR1 SGHDT, CDR2 YYEEEE.

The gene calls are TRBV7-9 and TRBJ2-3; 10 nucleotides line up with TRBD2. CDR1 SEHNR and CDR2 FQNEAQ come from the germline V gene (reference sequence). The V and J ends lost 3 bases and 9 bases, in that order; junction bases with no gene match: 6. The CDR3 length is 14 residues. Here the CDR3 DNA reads TGTGCCAGCAGCTTTGCTAGCGGGAGCGACACGCAGTATTTT. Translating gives CASSFASGSDTQYF.

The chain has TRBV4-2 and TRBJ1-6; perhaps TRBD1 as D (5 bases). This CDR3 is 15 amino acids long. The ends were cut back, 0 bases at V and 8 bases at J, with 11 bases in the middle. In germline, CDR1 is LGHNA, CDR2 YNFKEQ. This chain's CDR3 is CASSQDLGGDSPLHF. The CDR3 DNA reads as TGTGCCAGCAGCCAAGATTTGGGAGGGGATTCACCCCTCCACTTT.

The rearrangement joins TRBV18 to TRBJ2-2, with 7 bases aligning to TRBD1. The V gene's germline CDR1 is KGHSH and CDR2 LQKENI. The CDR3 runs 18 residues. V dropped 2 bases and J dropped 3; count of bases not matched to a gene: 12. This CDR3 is CASSPLFDQGEDTGELFF. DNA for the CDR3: TGTGCCAGCTCACCATTATTCGATCAGGGGGAAGACACCGGGGAGCTGTTTTTT.

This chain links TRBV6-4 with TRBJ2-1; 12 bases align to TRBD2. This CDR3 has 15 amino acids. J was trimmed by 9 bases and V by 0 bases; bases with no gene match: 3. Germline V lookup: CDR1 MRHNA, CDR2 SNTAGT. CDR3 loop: CASSDSATSGGEQFF. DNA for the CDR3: TGTGCCAGCAGTGACTCGGCGACTAGCGGGGGTGAGCAGTTCTTC.

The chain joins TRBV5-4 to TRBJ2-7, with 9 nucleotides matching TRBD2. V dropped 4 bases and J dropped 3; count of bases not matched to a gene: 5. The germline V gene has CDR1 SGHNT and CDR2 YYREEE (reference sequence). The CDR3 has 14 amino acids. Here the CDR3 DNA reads TGTGCCAGCAGCAGGGCGGGAGGGGACTACGAGCAGTACTTC. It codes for CASSRAGGDYEQYF.

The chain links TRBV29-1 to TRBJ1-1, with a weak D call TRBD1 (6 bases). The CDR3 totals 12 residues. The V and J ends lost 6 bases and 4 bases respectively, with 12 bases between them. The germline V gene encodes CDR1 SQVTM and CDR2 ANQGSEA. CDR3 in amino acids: CSVEDSPTEAFF. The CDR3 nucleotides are TGCAGCGTAGAGGACAGTCCCACTGAAGCTTTCTTT.

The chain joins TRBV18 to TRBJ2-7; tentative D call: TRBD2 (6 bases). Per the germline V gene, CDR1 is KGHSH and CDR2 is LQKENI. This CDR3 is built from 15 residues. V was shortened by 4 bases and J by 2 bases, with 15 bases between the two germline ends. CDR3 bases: TGTGCCAGCTCACTATTCCGGGACTCCGCCTACGAGCAGTACTTC. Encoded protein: CASSLFRDSAYEQYF.

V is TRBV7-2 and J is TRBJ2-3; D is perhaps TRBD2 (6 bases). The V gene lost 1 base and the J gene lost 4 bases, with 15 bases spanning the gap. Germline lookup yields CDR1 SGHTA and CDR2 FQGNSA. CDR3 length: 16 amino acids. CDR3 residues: CASSLVTGVGADTQYF. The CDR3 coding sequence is TGTGCCAGCAGCTTAGTGACGGGAGTGGGTGCAGATACGCAGTATTTT.